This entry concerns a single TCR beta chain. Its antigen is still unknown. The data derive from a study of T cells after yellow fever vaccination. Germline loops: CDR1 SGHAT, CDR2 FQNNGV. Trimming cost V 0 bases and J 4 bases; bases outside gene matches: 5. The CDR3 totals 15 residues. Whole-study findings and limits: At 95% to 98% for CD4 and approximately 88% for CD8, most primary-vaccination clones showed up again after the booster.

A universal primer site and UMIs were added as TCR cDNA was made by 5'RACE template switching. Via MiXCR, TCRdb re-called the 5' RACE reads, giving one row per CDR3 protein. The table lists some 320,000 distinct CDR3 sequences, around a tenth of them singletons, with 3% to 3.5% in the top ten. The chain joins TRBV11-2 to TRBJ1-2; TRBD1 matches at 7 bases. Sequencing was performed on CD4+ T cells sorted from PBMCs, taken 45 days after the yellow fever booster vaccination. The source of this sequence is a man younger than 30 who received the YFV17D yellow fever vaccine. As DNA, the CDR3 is TGTGCCAGCAGCTTAGAAGGGGGCTCTGGCTATGGCTACACCTTC. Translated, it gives CASSLEGGSGYGYTF.